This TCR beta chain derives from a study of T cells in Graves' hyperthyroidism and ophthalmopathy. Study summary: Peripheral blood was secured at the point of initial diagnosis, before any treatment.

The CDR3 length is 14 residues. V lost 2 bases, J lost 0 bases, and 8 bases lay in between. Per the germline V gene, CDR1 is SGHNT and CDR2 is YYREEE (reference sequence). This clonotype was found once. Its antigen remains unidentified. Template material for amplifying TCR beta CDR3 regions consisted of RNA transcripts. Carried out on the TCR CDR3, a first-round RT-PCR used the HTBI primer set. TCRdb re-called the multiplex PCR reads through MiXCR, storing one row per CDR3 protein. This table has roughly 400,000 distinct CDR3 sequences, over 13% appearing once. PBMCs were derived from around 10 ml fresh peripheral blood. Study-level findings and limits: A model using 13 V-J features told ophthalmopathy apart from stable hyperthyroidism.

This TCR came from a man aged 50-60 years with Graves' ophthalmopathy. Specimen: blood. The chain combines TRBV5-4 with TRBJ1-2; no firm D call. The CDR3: CASSFSRSNYGYTF. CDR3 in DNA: TGTGCCAGCAGCTTTTCTCGGTCTAACTATGGCTACACCTTC.